Shown below are 23 T cell receptor beta chains from a single sample sequenced in a study of radiotherapy plus CTLA-4 blockade in lung cancer (dated by TCRdb to 2016 to 2018). Libraries came from the immunoSEQ multiplex PCR assay. This immuneACCESS table, as held by TCRdb, lists in-frame sequences with V and J called but not all clones. Of the missing ones, under half trace to an unresolved V gene in checked studies; the others have no known cause. For this sample the table gives roughly 88,000 clones, of which 83% were detected only once. The top ten clonotypes cover 0.75% to 0.85% of the sample. The sequenced sample was peripheral blood, obtained from a patient treated with radiotherapy plus ipilimumab. The origin of the receptors is a human donor with non-small cell lung cancer who had stable disease on radiotherapy plus ipilimumab.

The rearrangement uses TRBV7-9 and TRBJ1-4, with TRBD1 matching 11 bases. The CDR3 is 16 amino acids. Germline V gene sequence: CDR1 SEHNR, CDR2 FQNEAQ (reference sequence). With V trimmed by 7 bases and J by 1 base, 5 bases remained unmatched. CDR3 in DNA: TGTGCCAGCACCGTCGGGACAGGGGGAACTAATGAAAAACTGTTTTTT. It encodes CASTVGTGGTNEKLFF.

The chain employs TRBV25-1 and TRBJ2-2, with TRBD1 matching 7 bases. This CDR3 is 15 amino acids long. Looked up from germline, CDR1 is MGHDK and CDR2 is SYGVNS. After removal of 8 bases from V and 0 bases from J, the junction contained 6 bases not matched to a gene. The CDR3 protein is CASQGVGTNTGELFF. The CDR3 DNA reads TGTGCCAGCCAGGGGGTCGGGACGAACACCGGGGAGCTGTTTTTT. The whole variable domain, filled in from reference TRBV25-1 and TRBJ2-2, reads EADIYQTPRYLVIGTGKKITLECSQTMGHDKMYWYQQDPGMELHLIHYSYGVNSTEKGDLSSESTVSRIRTEHFPLTLESARPSHTSQYLCASQGVGTNTGELFFGEGSRLTVL.

The V gene is TRBV19, the J gene TRBJ2-7; D could derive from TRBD1 or TRBD2 (6 bases each). The germline V gene encodes CDR1 LNHDA and CDR2 SQIVND (reference sequence). V lost 3 bases to trimming and J lost 6 bases, with 15 bases between them. This CDR3 is built from 14 residues. CDR3 bases: TGTGCCAGTAGTATGGAGGGGGTTCGGTCCGAGCAGTACTTC. Translated: CASSMEGVRSEQYF. The variable domain in full, with the rest retrieved from reference TRBV19 and TRBJ2-7, is DGGITQSPKYLFRKEGQNVTLSCEQNLNHDAMYWYRQDPGQGLRLIYYSQIVNDFQKGDIAEGYSVSREKKESFPLTVTSAQKNPTAFYLCASSMEGVRSEQYFGPGTRLTVT.

V is TRBV18 and J is TRBJ1-1; 8 nucleotides agree with TRBD1. Per germline, CDR1 KGHSH and CDR2 LQKENI. The V segment lost 3 bases and the J segment 5 bases; nucleotides outside the gene matches: 8. The CDR3 is made up of 15 amino acids. In DNA, the CDR3 is TGTGCCAGCTCACCGAGGGACAGGATGGAGACTGAAGCTTTCTTT. Amino acids: CASSPRDRMETEAFF. Full variable domain (missing parts from reference TRBV18 and TRBJ1-1): NAGVMQNPRHLVRRRGQEARLRCSPMKGHSHVYWYRQLPEEGLKFMVYLQKENIIDESGMPKERFSAEFPKEGPSILRIQQVVRGDSAAYFCASSPRDRMETEAFFGQGTRLTVV.

A word on this clone: The CDR3 carries no conserved terminal phenylalanine or tryptophan, so it likely arises from a read error. No DNA is shown, since the ends of the CDR3 on it are uncertain; the CDR3 is the one TCRdb lists. The gene calls are TRBV9 and TRBJ1-5; TRBD1, the table's D call, lacks a check against the DNA. With termini counted, the CDR3 has 9 amino acids. The germline V gene has CDR1 SGDLS and CDR2 YYNGEE. The CDR3 sequence: CATSDSTGK.

The chain joins TRBV9 to TRBJ1-1; unclear D gene. Deletions cut 0 bases from V and 6 bases from J, with 15 bases between. This CDR3 spans 15 amino acids. CDR1 and CDR2 (germline): SGDLS, YYNGEE. CDR3 residues: CASSVGEGIMAEAFF. The CDR3 nucleotides read TGTGCCAGCAGCGTAGGGGAAGGTATTATGGCTGAAGCTTTCTTT.

Here the CDR3 reads CASSLIGEAFF. The CDR3 DNA reads as TGTGCCAGCAGTTTAATCGGAGAAGCTTTCTTT. The chain uses TRBV28 and TRBJ1-1; D gene ambiguous. CDR1 MDHEN and CDR2 SYDVKM come from the germline V gene. The CDR3 has 11 residues. The germline V and J ends were trimmed by 2 bases and 8 bases, with 6 bases remaining between them.

The V and J genes are TRBV20-1 and TRBJ2-5; D uncertain. Trimming took off 1 base at V and 5 bases at J, with 5 bases between the two ends. Germline CDR1 is DFQATT and CDR2 is SNEGSKA (reference sequence). The CDR3 extends over 11 amino acids. CDR3 DNA sequence: TGCAGTGCTAGAGGCGCGGAGACCCAGTACTTC. This gives the protein CSARGAETQYF.

The gene calls are TRBV29-1 and TRBJ1-2; a weak D match, TRBD1 (5 bases). Germline V gives CDR1 SQVTM, CDR2 ANQGSEA. V was cut by 3 bases and J by 8 bases, with 13 bases left in between. The CDR3 has 12 residues. CDR3 nucleotides: TGCAGCGTTGAGGGGACGAAAAGGGGCTACACCTTC. Translated, it gives CSVEGTKRGYTF.

This clone was observed a handful of times. V and J are TRBV28 and TRBJ1-4; possibly TRBD1 for D (6 bases). This CDR3 has 15 amino acids. Deletions cut 6 bases from V and 7 bases from J, with 18 bases between. CDR1 and CDR2 (germline): MDHEN, SYDVKM. The CDR3 DNA is TGTGCCAGCAGAATGACAGGACCCCGGGTTGAAAAACTGTTTTTT. Amino acids: CASRMTGPRVEKLFF.

The V and J genes are TRBV5-6 and TRBJ2-5; no definite D call. Per the germline V gene, CDR1 is SGHDT and CDR2 is YYEEEE. This CDR3 is built from 15 residues. V lost 4 bases, J lost 5 bases, and 18 bases lay in between. CDR3 sequence: CASSRSFREGETQYF. CDR3 in DNA: TGTGCCAGCAGCCGGTCATTTAGAGAAGGGGAGACCCAGTACTTC.

This chain joins TRBV18 and TRBJ2-3, with TRBD2 matching over 7 bases. After removal of 2 bases from V and 3 bases from J, the junction contained 2 bases not matched to a gene. The CDR3 extends over 14 amino acids. Germline CDR1 reads KGHSH; CDR2 reads LQKENI. The CDR3 loop is CASSPGEGTDTQYF. The CDR3 DNA reads TGTGCCAGCTCACCAGGGGAGGGGACAGATACGCAGTATTTT.

This chain links TRBV4-1 with TRBJ1-5, with a possible D match to TRBD1 (5 bases). The CDR3 loop spans 16 amino acids. The ends were cut back, 0 bases at V and 0 bases at J, with 9 bases in the middle. Per germline, CDR1 MGHRA and CDR2 YSYEKL. DNA of the CDR3: TGCGCCAGCAGCCAAGATCGACAGACTAGCAATCAGCCCCAGCATTTT. Translation gives CASSQDRQTSNQPQHF.

This clone was recorded a few times. This chain joins TRBV7-6 and TRBJ2-3; D is possibly TRBD1 (8 bases). From germline, CDR1 is SGHVS and CDR2 FNYEAQ. V dropped 1 base and J dropped 4 bases, with 15 bases sitting between them. This CDR3 comprises 16 residues. The CDR3 is CASSLVGGTGSDTQYF. The CDR3 DNA is TGTGCCAGCAGCTTAGTGGGGGGGACAGGATCAGATACGCAGTATTTT.

This clone was counted a single time. This rearrangement joins TRBV6-1 to TRBJ1-6, with 7 bases matching TRBD1. V shed 0 bases and J 7 bases; nucleotides not matched to a gene: 6. There are 16 residues in the CDR3. Germline-derived CDR1 and CDR2 are MNHNS and SASEGT. CDR3 sequence (DNA): TGTGCCAGCAGTGAAGCGACAGGGATAGGGAATTCACCCCTCCACTTT. Translating gives CASSEATGIGNSPLHF.

The chain links TRBV15 to TRBJ1-4, with TRBD1 identical over 10 bases. With 5 bases clipped from V and 0 bases from J, the junction kept 9 bases outside the gene matches. This CDR3 spans 18 amino acids. From germline, CDR1 is LNHNV and CDR2 YYDKDF (reference sequence). DNA for the CDR3: TGTGCCACCAGCCCGGACCGGGACAGGGGTGCAACTAATGAAAAACTGTTTTTT. Amino acids: CATSPDRDRGATNEKLFF.

The chain joins TRBV7-2 to TRBJ2-5; TRBD2 matches at 8 bases. CDR3 length: 17 amino acids. Per the germline V gene, CDR1 is SGHTA and CDR2 is FQGNSA. The trim removed 4 bases at V and 5 bases at J, leaving 15 bases unmatched. The CDR3 is CASSSWTSPGSRETQYF. The CDR3, as DNA: TGTGCCAGCAGCTCGTGGACTAGCCCTGGATCGAGGGAGACCCAGTACTTC.

This clone was found once. The chain employs TRBV4-2 and TRBJ1-1; D perhaps matches TRBD1 (5 bases). The V gene lost 2 bases and the J gene lost 1 base, with 11 bases spanning the gap. The CDR3 runs 15 residues. From germline, CDR1 is LGHNA and CDR2 YNFKEQ. The CDR3 here is CASSQTYQGNTEAFF. CDR3 nucleotide sequence: TGTGCCAGCAGCCAAACATATCAGGGGAACACTGAAGCTTTCTTT.

This clone showed up just a few times. The chain has TRBV7-3 and TRBJ2-7, with a possible D match to TRBD2 (6 bases). Germline values: CDR1 SGHTA, CDR2 FQGTGA. V was shortened by 2 bases and J by 0 bases, with 14 bases between the two germline ends. The CDR3 covers 16 residues. CDR3 loop: CASSLDPASASYEQYF. The CDR3 coding sequence is TGTGCCAGCAGCTTAGACCCGGCTAGCGCCTCCTACGAGCAGTACTTC.

This chain uses TRBV11-1 with TRBJ1-1, with D possibly being TRBD1 (5 bases). Deletions cut 0 bases from V and 3 bases from J, with 11 bases between. CDR1 is SGHAT and CDR2 is FQDESV in the germline V gene (reference sequence). The CDR3 length is 15 residues. In nucleotides, the CDR3 is TGTGCCAGCAGCTTAGCCTCTTCCAGGGACACTGAAGCTTTCTTT. It yields the protein CASSLASSRDTEAFF.

The gene calls are TRBV1 and TRBJ2-4; the D call in the table, TRBD2, was not verified against the DNA. TRBV1 constitutes a pseudogene. The CDR3 loop spans 17 amino acids. The CDR3 bases are TGCACCAGCAGCCAAGATCCGGCGGGGTTGACCAAAAACATTCAGTACTTC. Translation: CTSSQDPAGLTKNIQYF.

The V call is TRBV10-3, the J call TRBJ2-1, with a possible D match to TRBD1 (5 bases). Trimming pared 7 bases from V and 4 bases from J, leaving 14 bases between. The CDR3 is 14 residues long. Germline CDR1 ENHRY, CDR2 SYGVKD. The CDR3 spells CAIKSRAEYNEQFF. CDR3 DNA: TGTGCCATCAAGAGCAGGGCGGAGTACAATGAGCAGTTCTTC.

The gene calls are TRBV7-9 and TRBJ1-5, with D possibly being TRBD1 (5 bases). The V gene's germline CDR1 is SEHNR and CDR2 FQNEAQ (reference sequence). This CDR3 spans 18 amino acids. V lost 1 base and J lost 3, with 19 bases in between. Here the CDR3 reads CASSLGGDGEVDNQPQHF. The CDR3 bases are TGTGCCAGCAGCTTAGGAGGGGACGGAGAGGTTGACAATCAGCCCCAGCATTTT.